What follows are 15 T cell receptor beta chains derived from one specimen sequenced in a study of T cells in Graves' hyperthyroidism and ophthalmopathy. The source material, RNA transcripts, was used to amplify TCR beta CDR3 regions. Using the HTBI primer set, a first-round RT-PCR was run on the TCR CDR3. TCRdb recomputed calls from the multiplex PCR reads with MiXCR, one row per CDR3 protein. The sample consists of about 210,000 distinct CDR3 sequences, about 16% of them appearing once. Sample: blood. These receptors originate from a man in his forties with Graves' hyperthyroidism.

There are many counts of this clonotype. CDR3 bases: TGTGCCGGAGACAGGATTATGAACACTGAAGCTTTCTTT. Its translation is CAGDRIMNTEAFF. The J gene is TRBJ1-1, the V gene TRBV7-9; a weak D match, TRBD1 (6 bases). This CDR3 spans 13 amino acids. Germline CDR1 reads SEHNR; CDR2 reads FQNEAQ (reference sequence). V was trimmed by 11 bases and J by 0 bases, leaving 13 bases between them.

The rearrangement links TRBV9 to TRBJ1-3; unclear D gene. The CDR3 runs to 18 residues. The V end lost 5 bases, the J end lost 1 base, and 22 bases lay between the germline ends. The germline V gene encodes CDR1 SGDLS and CDR2 YYNGEE. In DNA form, the CDR3 reads TGTGCCAGCAGTCAGTCCCCCGCGAGGGTCCTATCTGGAAACACCATATATTTT. Encoded protein: CASSQSPARVLSGNTIYF.

This clonotype was seen more than once but under ten times. V usage is TRBV19 and J usage is TRBJ1-2; D is ambiguous. The CDR3 is 13 residues long. In germline, CDR1 is LNHDA, CDR2 SQIVND (reference sequence). V lost 7 bases to trimming and J lost 5 bases, with 14 bases between them. The CDR3 region is CASKPTDNYGYTF. CDR3 coding DNA: TGTGCCAGTAAGCCGACGGATAATTATGGCTACACCTTC.

This clonotype was picked up one time. This chain connects TRBV28 to TRBJ2-1; the match to TRBD2 covers 10 bases. V was clipped by 6 bases and J by 2 bases; unmatched bases: 13. The CDR3 has 18 amino acids. CDR1 is MDHEN and CDR2 is SYDVKM in the germline V gene. CDR3 bases: TGTGCCAGCAGAACCACCCGCTCAGCGGGAGGGCCCTACAATGAGCAGTTCTTC. This encodes CASRTTRSAGGPYNEQFF.

This clonotype appeared many times. This chain uses TRBV7-9 with TRBJ2-1; 10 bases map to TRBD2. The CDR3 has 14 residues. Per the germline V gene, CDR1 is SEHNR and CDR2 is FQNEAQ (reference sequence). V lost 0 bases, J lost 12 bases, and 5 bases stayed unmatched. This CDR3 is CASSLASGGARQFF. CDR3 sequence (DNA): TGTGCCAGCAGCTTAGCGAGCGGGGGGGCTAGGCAGTTCTTC.

This clonotype was seen at least ten times. J is TRBJ1-6 and V is TRBV2; no definite D call. The CDR3 runs to 12 residues. Germline CDR1 and CDR2: SNHLY and FYNNEI. Trimming cost V 4 bases and J 8 bases, with 6 bases left between them. The CDR3 spells CASSAPDSPLHF. The CDR3 DNA reads as TGTGCCAGCAGTGCCCCGGATTCACCCCTCCACTTT.

This clonotype was detected ten times or more. The V and J genes are TRBV20-1 and TRBJ2-3; TRBD2 agrees at 16 bases. Trimming removed 5 bases from V and 2 bases from J; junction bases left unmatched: 7. The CDR3 extends over 17 amino acids. Germline CDR1 DFQATT, CDR2 SNEGSKA (reference sequence). CDR3 protein: CSAEGLAGGGLTDTQYF. As DNA, the CDR3 is TGCAGTGCTGAGGGACTAGCGGGGGGGGGCCTCACAGATACGCAGTATTTT.

This clonotype was found many times. CDR3 in DNA: TGTGCCAGCAGTCCAAGCCCGGGCGAGCAGTACTTC. Translating it yields CASSPSPGEQYF. The V call is TRBV7-2, the J call TRBJ2-7; D is ambiguous. The CDR3 consists of 12 residues. Trimming stripped 6 bases from V and 6 bases from J, with 12 bases between. Germline CDR1 is SGHTA and CDR2 is FQGNSA.

In its sample, this clonotype was seen a few times. V gene TRBV6-1 combines with J gene TRBJ2-7; TRBD1 aligns across 8 bases. V gave up 8 bases and J gave up 5 bases; unmatched junction bases: 11. The CDR3 has 14 residues. In germline, CDR1 is MNHNS, CDR2 SASEGT. CDR3 residues: CASRPWTGNNEQYF. DNA for the CDR3: TGTGCCAGCCGCCCGTGGACAGGGAACAACGAGCAGTACTTC.

CDR3 nucleotide sequence: TGTGCCAGCAGGTCGGCGGGTGACACCATATATTTT. Its translation is CASRSAGDTIYF. The chain is built from TRBV7-9 and TRBJ1-3; no clear D. V lost 6 bases and J lost 8, with 11 bases in between. CDR1 SEHNR and CDR2 FQNEAQ come from the germline V gene (reference sequence). The length of the CDR3 is 12 residues. Complete variable domain (other parts from reference TRBV7-9 and TRBJ1-3): DTGVSQNPRHKITKRGQNVTFRCDPISEHNRLYWYRQTLGQGPEFLTYFQNEAQLEKSRLLSDRFSAERPKGSFSTLEIQRTEQGDSAMYLCASRSAGDTIYFGEGSWLTVV.

This sequence joins TRBV6-1 and TRBJ2-3; 7 bases line up with TRBD1. The germline V gene encodes CDR1 MNHNS and CDR2 SASEGT. The CDR3 totals 15 residues. V trimming: 7 bases; J trimming: 0 bases; junction bases outside the gene matches: 7. The CDR3 sequence: CASIYRGASTDTQYF. DNA of the CDR3: TGTGCCAGCATCTACAGGGGCGCTAGCACAGATACGCAGTATTTT.

In its sample, this clonotype was seen many times. The chain is built from TRBV6-1 and TRBJ1-5; no definite D call. From germline, CDR1 is MNHNS and CDR2 SASEGT. Trimming pared 0 bases from V and 6 bases from J, leaving 9 bases between. This CDR3 region has 14 residues. This CDR3 is CASSEAGMGQPQHF. The CDR3 nucleotides are TGTGCCAGCAGTGAAGCGGGAATGGGTCAGCCCCAGCATTTT.

The CDR3 DNA follows: TGCGCCAGCAGAGCTACAGGGGGCCCCGGAAACACCATATATTTT. Translated: CASRATGGPGNTIYF. The V call is TRBV10-2, the J call TRBJ1-3, with TRBD1 matching 9 bases. In germline, CDR1 is WSHSY, CDR2 SAAADI. CDR3 length: 15 residues. V lost 6 bases to trimming and J lost 4 bases; unmatched junction nucleotides: 7.

A few counts support this clonotype. The genes are TRBV6-2 or TRBV6-3 and TRBJ2-1, with 9 bases fitting TRBD1. CDR3 length equals 19 residues. CDR1 MNHEY and CDR2 SVGEGT come from the germline V gene. V gave up 4 bases and J gave up 4 bases; unmatched junction bases: 17. CDR3 sequence (DNA): TGTGCCAGCAGTTTAGATCGGACAGGGGAAAAGGGTGGTTACAATGAGCAGTTCTTC. This translates into CASSLDRTGEKGGYNEQFF.

This clonotype has a count of ten or more. The chain carries TRBV20-1 and TRBJ2-7; 7 bases match TRBD1. CDR1 is DFQATT and CDR2 is SNEGSKA in the germline V gene (reference sequence). The CDR3 has 13 residues. Unmatched junction bases numbered 4, after V lost 0 bases and J lost 5 bases. CDR3 amino acids: CSARDDRAHEQYF. The CDR3 nucleotides are TGCAGTGCTAGAGACGACAGGGCCCACGAGCAGTACTTC.